The present T cell receptor beta chain was sequenced within a study of blood T cell repertoires in COVID-19. Overall study: COVID-19 samples, acute and convalescent, were from the United States, Italy and Spain. Sample material is recorded as cDNA or gDNA derived from T cells, B-cell-depleted T cells, or PBMCs.

This clone has a handful of counts. Per the original methods: It was from reference gene primer amplification that nucleated cell counts were estimated. TCRdb's table, derived via immunoSEQ multiplex PCR, lists solely in-frame clones and lacks some. D and trimming were read from the DNA, whereas the V and J calls and clone size are those reported in that table. The table records approximately 69,000 clones, approximately 82% of them present only once. The TCR was taken from a woman older than 75 with acute or convalescent COVID-19. Sequenced: peripheral blood.

The CDR3 DNA reads as TGTGCCTGGAGTATACAGGGGGCGCGGGGCTATGGCTACACCTTC. Its translation: CAWSIQGARGYGYTF. The chain carries TRBV30 and TRBJ1-2; 9 nucleotides match TRBD1. The CDR3 is made up of 15 amino acids. The V segment lost 2 bases and the J segment 4 bases; nucleotides outside the gene matches: 8. CDR1 GTSNPN and CDR2 SVGIG come from the germline V gene (reference sequence).